This entry features one T cell receptor (beta chain) sequence. These data come from a study of blood T cell repertoires in COVID-19. Unmatched junction bases numbered 7, after V lost 2 bases and J lost 3 bases. CDR1 and CDR2 from the germline V gene are LNHNV and YYDKDF (reference sequence). The CDR3 has 15 amino acids. The repertoire was sequenced with immunoSEQ multiplex PCR; TCRdb's copy has only in-frame clones and lacks some. The profile shows 220,000 or so clones, 82% of them singletons. The sample consisted of peripheral blood. J is TRBJ2-7 and V is TRBV15; 7 nucleotides agree with TRBD1. The source is a woman over 75 with COVID-19, enrolled during active disease. The CDR3 nucleotides are TGTGCCACCAGCAGATCACGGACAGGAGGCTACGAGCAGTACTTC. Amino acids: CATSRSRTGGYEQYF.